Listed below are T cell receptor beta chains from one sample, sequenced in a study of blood T cell repertoires in COVID-19. Profiling relied on immunoSEQ multiplex PCR, and the TCRdb table lists in-frame clones only, not all of them. The sample lists hundreds of thousands of clones, approximately 90% seen once, with 0.95% to 1.2% in the top ten. The sequencing input was PBMCs or T cells enriched from blood (not recorded which). These receptors all come from a man aged 30 to 45 who had recovered from COVID-19. Each CDR3 is given with its conserved first and last residue. D genes are given only for firm matches. Size is stated for part of the rows, as once, few or many counts, or as a class when the clone is expanded.

CDR3 length | J gene | clone size | D gene | V gene | CDR3 protein | CDR3 DNA
13 | TRBJ1-2 | . | . | TRBV29-1 | CSTHPDSNYGYTF | TGCAGCACACACCCGGACAGCAACTATGGCTACACCTTC
13 | TRBJ2-2 | few | . | TRBV2 | CASSEWEVGELFF | TGTGCCAGCAGTGAGTGGGAGGTCGGGGAGCTGTTTTTT
15 | TRBJ2-3 | . | . | TRBV4-1 | CASSQESGGTDTQYF | TGCGCCAGCAGCCAAGAGTCGGGGGGCACAGATACGCAGTATTTT
13 | TRBJ1-5 | . | . | TRBV28 | CASSLPGPQPQHF | TGTGCCAGCAGTTTGCCAGGGCCTCAGCCCCAGCATTTT
15 | TRBJ1-6 | . | . | TRBV5-1 | CASSLALGDNSPLHF | TGCGCCAGCAGCTTGGCCTTAGGAGATAATTCACCCCTCCACTTT
12 | TRBJ1-2 | once | . | TRBV30 | CAWGRINYGYTF | TGTGCCTGGGGGAGGATTAACTATGGCTACACCTTC
12 | TRBJ1-5 | . | TRBD1 | TRBV20-1 | CSATDRGSGLWF | TGCAGTGCTACTGACAGGGGGTCTGGGTTATGGTTT
19 | TRBJ2-4 | . | TRBD2 | TRBV5-1 | CASSAPGLAGVNAKNIQYF | TGCGCCAGCAGCGCCCCGGGACTAGCGGGAGTAAACGCCAAAAACATTCAGTACTTC
18 | TRBJ1-6 | . | . | TRBV5-8 | CASGGKGIGGSYNSPLHF | TGTGCCAGCGGTGGGAAGGGGATTGGCGGCTCCTATAATTCACCCCTCCACTTT
18 | TRBJ2-7 | . | TRBD2 | TRBV5-1 | CASSLVASVTSGRYEQYF | TGCGCCAGCAGCTTGGTGGCTTCGGTTACTAGCGGGAGGTACGAGCAGTACTTC
12 | TRBJ2-7 | . | . | TRBV5-6 | CASSAGQGEQYF | TGTGCCAGCAGCGCCGGCCAGGGCGAGCAGTACTTC
12 | TRBJ2-3 | . | . | TRBV19 | CATAPQADTQYF | TGTGCCACGGCGCCTCAGGCGGATACGCAGTATTTT
14 | TRBJ1-2 | . | . | TRBV7-3 | CASSPNRAGFGYTF | TGTGCCAGCAGCCCAAACAGAGCGGGTTTTGGCTACACCTTC
15 | TRBJ1-1 | . | . | TRBV5-4 | CASTLRAGGNTEAFF | TGTGCCAGCACCCTACGGGCGGGAGGGAACACTGAAGCTTTCTTT
15 | TRBJ1-4 | . | TRBD1 | TRBV18 | CASSRPGQGDVKLFF | TGTGCCAGCTCACGACCGGGACAGGGGGATGTAAAACTGTTTTTT
14 | TRBJ2-5 | . | TRBD2 | TRBV19 | CASSTGTNQETQYF | TGTGCCAGTAGTACTGGGACTAATCAAGAGACCCAGTACTTC
12 | TRBJ2-1 | few | . | TRBV18 | CASSPGVDEQFF | TGTGCCAGCTCACCTGGAGTTGATGAGCAGTTCTTC
15 | TRBJ2-1 | . | TRBD1 | TRBV24-1 | CATSDSGTGNNEQFF | TGTGCCACCAGTGATTCGGGGACAGGGAACAATGAGCAGTTCTTC
14 | TRBJ2-7 | . | TRBD2 | TRBV7-9 | CASSLVLADYEQYF | TGTGCCAGCAGCTTAGTACTAGCGGATTACGAGCAGTACTTC
14 | TRBJ2-5 | . | TRBD2 | TRBV9 | CASSVELAGGTQYF | TGTGCCAGCAGCGTAGAGCTAGCGGGGGGGACCCAGTACTTC
15 | TRBJ2-7 | . | . | TRBV4-2 | CASSLLGHSSYEQYF | TGTGCCAGCAGCCTCCTCGGACATAGCTCCTACGAGCAGTACTTC
14 | TRBJ2-2 | . | . | TRBV28 | CASLLFGNTGELFF | TGTGCCAGCCTACTTTTCGGGAACACCGGGGAGCTGTTTTTT
15 | TRBJ2-7 | . | TRBD2 | TRBV6-1 | CASSEDPSGPYEQYF | TGTGCCAGCAGTGAAGATCCTAGCGGCCCCTACGAGCAGTACTTC
14 | TRBJ2-7 | few | . | TRBV7-2 | CASSLNGKTYEQYF | TGTGCCAGCAGCTTAAACGGGAAAACCTACGAGCAGTACTTC
14 | TRBJ2-7 | few | . | TRBV28 | CASSFAGTRYEQYF | TGTGCCAGCAGTTTTGCCGGAACGAGGTACGAGCAGTACTTC
14 | TRBJ1-2 | . | . | TRBV27 | CASSLSFGVGGYTF | TGTGCCAGCAGTTTATCTTTCGGGGTGGGAGGCTACACCTTC
14 | TRBJ2-7 | . | . | TRBV27 | CASSLSPGSYEQYF | TGTGCCAGCAGTTTATCCCCGGGCTCCTACGAGCAGTACTTC
13 | TRBJ1-2 | . | . | TRBV2 | CASSDSGNYGYTF | TGTGCCAGCAGTGACTCAGGGAACTATGGCTACACCTTC
14 | TRBJ2-7 | . | TRBD1 | TRBV4-2 | CASSQGQGDYEQYF | TGTGCCAGCAGCCAGGGACAGGGAGACTACGAGCAGTACTTC
16 | TRBJ1-1 | . | . | TRBV19 | CASSIAYRVLNTEAFF | TGTGCCAGTAGTATAGCTTACAGGGTTTTAAACACTGAAGCTTTCTTT
15 | TRBJ2-3 | . | TRBD1 | TRBV24-1 | CATSDQVTGRDTQYF | TGTGCCACCAGTGACCAGGTGACAGGGCGGGATACGCAGTATTTT
15 | TRBJ1-1 | . | TRBD1 | TRBV19 | CASSITTGGGTEAFF | TGTGCCAGTAGTATAACTACAGGGGGAGGCACTGAAGCTTTCTTT
19 | TRBJ2-7 | . | . | TRBV12-2 | CASRPPRELAGEVSYEQYF | TGTGCAAGTCGCCCACCCAGGGAACTAGCGGGAGAGGTTTCCTACGAGCAGTACTTC
14 | TRBJ2-5 | . | . | TRBV7-9 | CASSLSSRGETQYF | TGTGCCAGCAGCTTATCATCGAGGGGGGAGACCCAGTACTTC
15 | TRBJ2-1 | once | TRBD2 | TRBV10-3 | CAISESSGWGNEQFF | TGTGCCATCAGTGAGTCTAGCGGGTGGGGCAATGAGCAGTTCTTC
14 | TRBJ2-4 | few | . | TRBV7-2 | CASSLGRLSNIQYF | TGTGCCAGCAGCTTAGGGAGACTATCAAACATTCAGTACTTC
16 | TRBJ2-1 | . | . | TRBV27 | CASSFGPPLAYNEQFF | TGTGCCAGCAGTTTTGGGCCGCCTCTTGCCTACAATGAGCAGTTCTTC
16 | TRBJ2-2 | . | . | TRBV9 | CASSPQTGSNTGELFF | TGTGCCAGCAGCCCCCAGACTGGATCTAACACCGGGGAGCTGTTTTTT
15 | TRBJ1-6 | . | TRBD1 | TRBV7-8 | CASSPRPGGESPLHF | TGTGCCAGCAGCCCCAGGCCAGGGGGCGAGTCACCCCTCCACTTT
14 | TRBJ1-1 | . | . | TRBV27 | CASSSPGRVTEAFF | TGTGCCAGCAGTTCACCGGGGAGAGTCACTGAAGCTTTCTTT
16 | TRBJ2-2 | . | TRBD1 | TRBV29-1 | CSVVLADRGETGELFF | TGCAGCGTTGTATTAGCGGACAGGGGAGAAACCGGGGAGCTGTTTTTT